The sequence of this T cell receptor beta chain was determined in a study of identical twins. Whole-study results and caveats: Out-of-frame beta chain sequences displayed weaker excess sharing between twins. In cord blood, abundant beta clonotypes had fewer insertions; memory showed no trend.

TCRdb re-derived calls from the 5' RACE reads in MiXCR, one entry per CDR3 protein. The table includes around 530,000 distinct CDR3 sequences, roughly 15% detected once. Only a few counts were recorded for this clonotype. Its target is unknown. From germline, CDR1 is LNHNV and CDR2 YYDKDF (reference sequence). This CDR3 comprises 15 residues. Trimming shortened V by 1 base and J by 6 bases, and 12 bases separated the two germline ends. These data were likewise used in another study, on yellow fever vaccine responses in identical twins.

The receptor was derived from a woman aged 18-35 years in good health. Sequencing was done on a sample of CD4+ T cells sorted from blood. V gene TRBV15 combines with J gene TRBJ2-2; weak D call: TRBD1 (6 bases). The CDR3 region is CATSRGRGLSGELFF. The CDR3 DNA sequence: TGTGCCACCAGCAGAGGCAGGGGTCTGTCCGGGGAGCTGTTTTTT.